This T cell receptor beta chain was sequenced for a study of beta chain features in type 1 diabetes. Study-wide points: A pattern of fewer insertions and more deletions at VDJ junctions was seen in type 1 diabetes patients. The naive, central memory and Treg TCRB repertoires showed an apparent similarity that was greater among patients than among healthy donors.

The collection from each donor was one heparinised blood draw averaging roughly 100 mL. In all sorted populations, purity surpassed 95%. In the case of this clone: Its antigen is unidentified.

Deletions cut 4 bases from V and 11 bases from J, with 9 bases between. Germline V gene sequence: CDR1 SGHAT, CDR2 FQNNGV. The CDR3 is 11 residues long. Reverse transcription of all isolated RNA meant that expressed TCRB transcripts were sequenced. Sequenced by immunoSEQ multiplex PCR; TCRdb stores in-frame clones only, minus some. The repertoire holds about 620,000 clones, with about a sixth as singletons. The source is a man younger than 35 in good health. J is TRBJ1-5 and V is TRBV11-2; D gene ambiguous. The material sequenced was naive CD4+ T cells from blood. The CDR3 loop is CASSSGKSQHF. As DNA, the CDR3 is TGTGCCAGCAGCTCGGGAAAGTCCCAGCATTTT.